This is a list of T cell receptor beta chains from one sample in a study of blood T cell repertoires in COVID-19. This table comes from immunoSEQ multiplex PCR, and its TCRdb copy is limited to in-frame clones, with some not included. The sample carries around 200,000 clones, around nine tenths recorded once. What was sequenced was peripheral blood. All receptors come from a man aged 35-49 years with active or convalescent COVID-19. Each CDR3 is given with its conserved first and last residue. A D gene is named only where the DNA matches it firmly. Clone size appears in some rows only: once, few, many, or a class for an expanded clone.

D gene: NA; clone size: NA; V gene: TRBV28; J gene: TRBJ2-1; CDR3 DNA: TGTGCCAGCAGTCTGGGGATAGACAGCCAGGGTGCCAATGAGCAGTTCTTC; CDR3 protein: CASSLGIDSQGANEQFF
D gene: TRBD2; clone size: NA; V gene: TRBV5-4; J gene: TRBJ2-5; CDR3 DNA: TGTGCCAGCACCCGCGGGGGAGTAGGGACCCAGTACTTC; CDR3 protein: CASTRGGVGTQYF
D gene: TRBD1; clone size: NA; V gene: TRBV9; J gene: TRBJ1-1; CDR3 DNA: TGTGCCAGCAGCTCAGGGGGGAACACTGAAGCTTTCTTT; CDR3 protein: CASSSGGNTEAFF
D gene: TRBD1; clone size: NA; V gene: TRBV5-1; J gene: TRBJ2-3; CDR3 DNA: TGCGCCAGCAGCCGATTACAGGGGGCGGCAGATACGCAGTATTTT; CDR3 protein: CASSRLQGAADTQYF
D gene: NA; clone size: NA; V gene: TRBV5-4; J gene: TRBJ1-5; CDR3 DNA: TGTGCCAGCAGCGTAGACGGAGGCGGTCAGCCCCAGCATTTT; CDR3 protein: CASSVDGGGQPQHF
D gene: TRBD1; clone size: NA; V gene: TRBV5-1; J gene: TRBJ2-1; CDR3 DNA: TGCGCCAGCCCCGCGGGACAGGGAGTTAGTAGGAATGAGCAGTTCTTC; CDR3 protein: CASPAGQGVSRNEQFF
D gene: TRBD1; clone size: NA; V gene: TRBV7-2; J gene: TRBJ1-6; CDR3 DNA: TGTGCCAGCAGCTTCGGACAGGGGGCATGGTCACCCCTCCACTTT; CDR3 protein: CASSFGQGAWSPLHF
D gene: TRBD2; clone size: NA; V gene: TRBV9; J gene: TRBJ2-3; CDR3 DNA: TGTGCCAGCAGCCCTAAGTGGGGGGGGGTGGCAGATACGCAGTATTTT; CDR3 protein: CASSPKWGGVADTQYF
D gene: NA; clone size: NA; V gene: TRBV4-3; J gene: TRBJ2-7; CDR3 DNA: TGCGCCAGCAGCCAAGTAGCCGGGACCTACGAGCAGTACTTC; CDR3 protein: CASSQVAGTYEQYF
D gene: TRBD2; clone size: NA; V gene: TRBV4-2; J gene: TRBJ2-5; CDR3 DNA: TGTGCCAGCAGCCAGCGGCGGGGGGAAGAGACCCAGTACTTC; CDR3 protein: CASSQRRGEETQYF
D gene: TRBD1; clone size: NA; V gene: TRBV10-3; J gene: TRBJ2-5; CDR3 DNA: TGTGCCATCAGTGACCGACAGGGCCAAGAGACCCAGTACTTC; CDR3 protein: CAISDRQGQETQYF
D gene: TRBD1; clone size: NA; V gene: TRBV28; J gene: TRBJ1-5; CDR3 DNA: TGTGCCAGCAGTTTCAAACAGGGGGGCGCCCAATTTGCCCAGCATTTT; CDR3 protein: CASSFKQGGAQFAQHF
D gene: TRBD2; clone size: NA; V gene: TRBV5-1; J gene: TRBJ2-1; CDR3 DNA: TGCGCCAGCAGCTTGGGCGCGGGGGGGCCTAATGAGCAGTTCTTC; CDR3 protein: CASSLGAGGPNEQFF
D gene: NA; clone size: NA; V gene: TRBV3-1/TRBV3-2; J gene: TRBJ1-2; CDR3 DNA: TGTGCCAGCAGTCCTGACGGGGGGAACTATGGCTACACCTTC; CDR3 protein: CASSPDGGNYGYTF
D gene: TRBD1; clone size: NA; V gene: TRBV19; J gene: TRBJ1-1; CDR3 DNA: TGTGCCAGTAGTTCAAGGGACAGGGCGAACACTGAAGCTTTCTTT; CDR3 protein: CASSSRDRANTEAFF
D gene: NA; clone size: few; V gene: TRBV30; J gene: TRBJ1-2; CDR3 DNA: TGTGCCTGGAGTGTAAGAGGCAGGGCTAACTATGGCTACACCTTC; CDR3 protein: CAWSVRGRANYGYTF
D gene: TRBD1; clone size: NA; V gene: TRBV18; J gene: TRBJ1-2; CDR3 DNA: TGTGCCAGCTCACCTCCTCGGGACAGACATGGCTACACCTTC; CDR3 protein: CASSPPRDRHGYTF
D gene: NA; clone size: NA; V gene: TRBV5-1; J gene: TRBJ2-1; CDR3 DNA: TGCGCCAGCTCAATCCATCGGGGGAGCTCCTACAATGAGCAGTTCTTC; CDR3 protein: CASSIHRGSSYNEQFF
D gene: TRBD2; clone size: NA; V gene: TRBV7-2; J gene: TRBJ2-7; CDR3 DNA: TGTGCCAGCAGCTTATTGCGGGGGGCCTACGAGCAGTACTTC; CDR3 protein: CASSLLRGAYEQYF
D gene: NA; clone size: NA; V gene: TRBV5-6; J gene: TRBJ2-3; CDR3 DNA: TGTGCCAGCAGCTGGGGGGGCTCTAGCACAGATACGCAGTATTTT; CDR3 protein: CASSWGGSSTDTQYF
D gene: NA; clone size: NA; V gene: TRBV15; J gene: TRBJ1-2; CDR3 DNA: TGTGCCACCAGCAGAGTAGTACAGTCCTATGGCTACACCTTC; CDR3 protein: CATSRVVQSYGYTF
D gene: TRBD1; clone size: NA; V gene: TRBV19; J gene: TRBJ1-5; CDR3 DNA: TGTGCCAGTAGTAGACAGGGAAGTGCTAGCAATCAGCCCCAGCATTTT; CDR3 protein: CASSRQGSASNQPQHF
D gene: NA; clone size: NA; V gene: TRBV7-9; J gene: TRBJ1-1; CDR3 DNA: TGTGCCAGCAGTCGGGCTCACCGGGGTGGAGCTTTCTTT; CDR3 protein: CASSRAHRGGAFF
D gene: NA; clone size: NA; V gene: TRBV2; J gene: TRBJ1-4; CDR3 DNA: TGTGCCAGCAGTGATATTGGGAGGGGTAATGAAAAACTGTTTTTT; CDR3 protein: CASSDIGRGNEKLFF
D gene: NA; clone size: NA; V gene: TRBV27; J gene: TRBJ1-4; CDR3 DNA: TGTGCCAGCAGCCAGGGGCTATTTGGAGGAAAACTGTTTTTT; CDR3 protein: CASSQGLFGGKLFF
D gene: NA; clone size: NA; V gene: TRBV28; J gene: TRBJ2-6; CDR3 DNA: TGTGCCAGCAGTGGGGCTAGCTCTGGGGCCAACGTCCTGACTTTC; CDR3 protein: CASSGASSGANVLTF
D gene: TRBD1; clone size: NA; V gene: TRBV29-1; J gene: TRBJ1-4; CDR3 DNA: TGCAGCGTTACCGGGACAGGAAATGAAAAACTGTTTTTT; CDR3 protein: CSVTGTGNEKLFF
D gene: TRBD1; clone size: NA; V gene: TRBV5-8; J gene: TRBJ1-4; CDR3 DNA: TGTGCCAGCAGCTCCGGACAGGCTAATGAAAAACTGTTTTTT; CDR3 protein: CASSSGQANEKLFF
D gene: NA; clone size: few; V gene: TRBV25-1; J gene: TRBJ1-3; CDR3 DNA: TGTGCCAGCATGGGGGGTCCACGCTCTGGAAACACCATATATTTT; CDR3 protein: CASMGGPRSGNTIYF
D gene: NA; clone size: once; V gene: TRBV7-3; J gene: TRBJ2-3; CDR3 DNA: TGTGCCAGCAGGTCGAATCACTACACAGATACGCAGTATTTT; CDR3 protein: CASRSNHYTDTQYF
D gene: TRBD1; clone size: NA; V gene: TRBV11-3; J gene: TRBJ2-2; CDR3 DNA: TGTGCCAGCAGCCTAGGACAGGGCAATACCGGGGAGCTGTTTTTT; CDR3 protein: CASSLGQGNTGELFF